Listed here are 29 T cell receptor beta chains from one sample, sequenced in a study of response to subunit inactivated influenza vaccine. TCRdb reprocessed the RT-PCR reads via MiXCR and lists one record per CDR3 protein. The repertoire holds under 200,000 distinct CDR3 sequences, with approximately 12% as singletons. The same sample was also studied in work on T cells expressing NK-cell markers. That study reports: Generation of TCR beta cDNA was performed by 5'RACE template switching incorporating UMIs.

This material consisted of CD8+ T cells sorted from PBMCs, taken 11 to 12 days after vaccination. The receptors derive from a man in his fifties who received an inactivated influenza vaccine.

This clonotype came up a few times. V gene TRBV6-5 combines with J gene TRBJ2-1; TRBD2 matches 7 bases. Germline-derived CDR1 and CDR2 are MNHEY and SVGAGI. The ends lost 4 bases at V and 2 bases at J; junction bases unmatched: 5. This CDR3 comprises 15 residues. The CDR3 DNA sequence: TGTGCCAGCAGTTCACGGGAGGACCCCTACAATGAGCAGTTCTTC. Amino acids: CASSSREDPYNEQFF.

This clonotype has just one count. The chain carries TRBV29-1 and TRBJ1-2; D remains ambiguous. V lost 2 bases and J 3 bases, leaving 10 bases between the germline ends. This CDR3 is built from 13 residues. Germline lookup yields CDR1 SQVTM and CDR2 ANQGSEA. The CDR3 is CSVESDADYGYTF. The DNA of the CDR3 is TGCAGCGTTGAAAGCGATGCGGACTATGGCTACACCTTC.

The chain is built from TRBV10-3 and TRBJ2-7; D remains ambiguous. CDR3 length equals 10 residues. V was clipped by 5 bases and J by 5 bases, with 4 bases between them. Germline CDR1 ENHRY, CDR2 SYGVKD. This CDR3 reads CAISPHEQYF. The DNA of the CDR3 is TGTGCCATCAGTCCCCACGAGCAGTACTTC.

This clonotype occurred many times. This chain links TRBV4-3 with TRBJ2-1, with TRBD1 matching over 8 bases. V lost 0 bases to trimming and J lost 3 bases; unmatched junction nucleotides: 4. The CDR3 covers 16 residues. Germline lookup yields CDR1 LGHNA and CDR2 YSLEER. Here the CDR3 DNA reads TGCGCCAGCAGCCAAGATCTAGACAGGGGCTACAATGAGCAGTTCTTC. Translation gives CASSQDLDRGYNEQFF.

This clonotype has ten or more counts. The chain carries TRBV20-1 and TRBJ1-3; D might be TRBD1 (5 bases). This CDR3 has 13 amino acids. Trimming took 1 base from V and 4 from J, leaving 8 bases between them. Germline V gives CDR1 DFQATT, CDR2 SNEGSKA (reference sequence). CDR3 amino acids: CSARGGLGNTIYF. CDR3 coding DNA: TGCAGTGCTAGAGGGGGGTTGGGAAACACCATATATTTT.

The V and J genes are TRBV6-5 and TRBJ2-1; no reliable D call. V dropped 6 bases and J dropped 8 bases, with 8 bases sitting between them. Looked up from germline, CDR1 is MNHEY and CDR2 is SVGAGI. CDR3 size: 11 residues. The CDR3: CASRTSYEQFF. The CDR3 coding sequence is TGTGCCAGCAGAACCAGCTATGAGCAGTTCTTC.

V gene TRBV27 combines with J gene TRBJ2-7; 8 bases fit TRBD2. This CDR3 has 13 residues. V lost 5 bases and J lost 2; bases outside the gene matches: 2. Germline V gene lookup returns CDR1 MNHEY and CDR2 SMNVEV (reference sequence). The CDR3 region is CASSIGRAYEQYF. CDR3 DNA sequence: TGTGCCAGCAGTATCGGGAGGGCCTACGAGCAGTACTTC.

This clonotype has only a few counts. This rearrangement joins TRBV27 to TRBJ2-7; TRBD2 agrees at 11 bases. The germline gives CDR1 MNHEY, CDR2 SMNVEV (reference sequence). The CDR3 covers 16 residues. Trimming cost V 4 bases and J 6 bases; bases outside gene matches: 11. CDR3 in DNA: TGTGCCAGCAGTTCCATCTTACTAGCGGGAGACAGCGAGCAGTACTTC. As protein: CASSSILLAGDSEQYF.

This clonotype was seen only a few times. The genes are TRBV20-1 and TRBJ2-2; D possibly corresponds to TRBD1 (5 bases). The germline V gene has CDR1 DFQATT and CDR2 SNEGSKA (reference sequence). Trimming removed 0 bases at V and 8 bases at J, with 13 bases between. This CDR3 has 14 amino acids. Here the CDR3 reads CSARDRSGWGELFF. The CDR3 nucleotides are TGCAGTGCTAGAGATAGGTCAGGGTGGGGGGAGCTGTTTTTT.

The chain carries TRBV10-2 and TRBJ2-1; no clear D. Germline V gene lookup returns CDR1 WSHSY and CDR2 SAAADI. The V gene lost 3 bases and the J gene lost 4 bases, with 10 bases spanning the gap. The CDR3 spans 14 residues. The CDR3 DNA reads as TGCGCCAGCAGTGAAAGGCTACTTTACAATGAGCAGTTCTTC. This codes for CASSERLLYNEQFF.

This clonotype was seen only a few times. The gene calls are TRBV4-3 and TRBJ1-2; possible D gene TRBD1, 6 bases. The CDR3 spans 14 residues. The V and J ends lost 5 bases and 4 bases respectively, with 14 bases between them. Germline V gives CDR1 LGHNA, CDR2 YSLEER. The CDR3 bases are TGCGCCAGCAGCTTCGGACAGACACCCTATGGCTACACCTTC. Translated, it gives CASSFGQTPYGYTF.

J is TRBJ2-7 and V is TRBV4-3, with TRBD2 matching over 13 bases. Unmatched junction bases numbered 3, after V lost 1 base and J lost 6 bases. This CDR3 is 15 amino acids long. Germline V gives CDR1 LGHNA, CDR2 YSLEER. CDR3 sequence (DNA): TGCGCCAGCAGCCAAGGGACTAGCGGGAGAAGCGAGCAGTACTTC. As protein: CASSQGTSGRSEQYF.

The J gene is TRBJ1-5, the V gene TRBV12-3 or TRBV12-4; a possible D gene is TRBD1 (5 bases). The CDR3 extends over 14 amino acids. Trimming removed 7 bases at V and 5 bases at J, with 15 bases between. CDR3 DNA sequence: TGTGCCAGCACCTTGGGGGGTTTTTATCAGCCCCAGCATTTT. This encodes CASTLGGFYQPQHF.

This clonotype was picked up a small number of times. For the CDR3, the DNA is TGTGCCAGCAGCTTAGTTGCCGGGGCCAACGTCCTGACTTTC. Translating gives CASSLVAGANVLTF. The rearrangement joins TRBV7-9 to TRBJ2-6, with D hard to call. V was clipped by 1 base and J by 4 bases, with 5 bases between them. This CDR3 contains 14 residues. Germline loops: CDR1 SEHNR, CDR2 FQNEAQ (reference sequence).

This clonotype was seen more than once but under ten times. V usage is TRBV24-1 and J usage is TRBJ2-1, with TRBD2 matching over 16 bases. Germline CDR1 and CDR2: KGHDR and SFDVKD. The CDR3 is made up of 17 amino acids. The junction had 4 bases not matched to a gene; V was cut back by 4 bases and J by 5 bases. The CDR3 nucleotides read TGTGCCACCAGTGAAACGGGACTAGCGGGAGGGGACAATGAGCAGTTCTTC. This sequence encodes CATSETGLAGGDNEQFF.

This clonotype has more than one count but fewer than ten. J is TRBJ1-1 and V is TRBV20-1; the D is unclear. The V gene lost 5 bases and the J gene lost 6 bases, with 7 bases spanning the gap. CDR1 is DFQATT, CDR2 SNEGSKA, per germline (reference sequence). The CDR3 consists of 10 residues. The CDR3 protein is CSARGPEAFF. As DNA, the CDR3 is TGCAGTGCTCGGGGTCCTGAAGCTTTCTTT.

The rearrangement uses TRBV5-1 and TRBJ2-5, with 10 bases aligning to TRBD2. The CDR3 consists of 16 residues. The trim removed 6 bases at V and 3 bases at J, leaving 11 bases unmatched. Germline V gene sequence: CDR1 SGHRS, CDR2 YFSETQ. CDR3 bases: TGCGCCAGCATCTTAGGTCTAGCGGGAGTGGAAGAGACCCAGTACTTC. Translating it yields CASILGLAGVEETQYF. Filled out from reference TRBV5-1 and TRBJ2-5, the complete variable domain reads KAGVTQTPRYLIKTRGQQVTLSCSPISGHRSVSWYQQTPGQGLQFLFEYFSETQRNKGNFPGRFSGRQFSNSRSEMNVSTLELGDSALYLCASILGLAGVEETQYFGPGTRLLVL.

This clonotype was recorded a few times. The chain carries TRBV2 and TRBJ2-3, with TRBD2 as a possible D gene (6 bases). The CDR3 runs to 16 residues. Germline CDR1 SNHLY, CDR2 FYNNEI. The V gene lost 7 bases and the J gene lost 4 bases, with 21 bases spanning the gap. The CDR3, as DNA: TGTGCCAGCACCGCCGGGAGTAAGGGCTTAGCAGATACGCAGTATTTT. It translates to CASTAGSKGLADTQYF.

The chain is built from TRBV4-1 and TRBJ1-1, with D unresolved. Germline CDR1 is MGHRA and CDR2 is YSYEKL. The CDR3 is 14 residues long. V lost 4 bases to trimming and J lost 3 bases, with 12 bases between them. CDR3 coding DNA: TGCGCCAGCAGCCTTAGACGGGAATACACTGAAGCTTTCTTT. It codes for CASSLRREYTEAFF.

The V gene is TRBV7-8, the J gene TRBJ1-2; 8 nucleotides match TRBD1. The length of the CDR3 is 14 residues. With 8 bases clipped from V and 6 bases from J, the junction kept 11 bases outside the gene matches. Germline V gene lookup returns CDR1 SGHVS and CDR2 FQNEAQ. The CDR3 spells CASASGQGRDGYTF. CDR3 DNA: TGTGCCAGCGCATCCGGACAGGGAAGGGATGGCTACACCTTC.

The genes are TRBV9 and TRBJ2-7; D may correspond to TRBD1 or TRBD2 (5 bases each). Trimming took 2 bases from V and 3 from J, leaving 15 bases between them. The CDR3 spans 15 residues. CDR1 and CDR2 (germline): SGDLS, YYNGEE. The CDR3 sequence: CASSVLGDGLYEQYF. CDR3 nucleotide sequence: TGTGCCAGCAGCGTCTTGGGGGACGGTCTCTACGAGCAGTACTTC.

The genes are TRBV12-3 or TRBV12-4 and TRBJ1-5; D not resolved. The V end was cut by 1 base, the J end by 2 bases, with 9 bases between. The CDR3 covers 15 residues. The CDR3 here is CASSLDGRGNQPQHF. As DNA, the CDR3 is TGTGCCAGCAGTTTAGACGGACGCGGCAATCAGCCCCAGCATTTT.

This clonotype occurred a few times. The genes are TRBV15 and TRBJ2-1; 7 bases fit TRBD2. Germline trimming cut 5 bases from V and 6 bases from J; bases unmatched to any gene: 10. Germline CDR1 LNHNV, CDR2 YYDKDF (reference sequence). The CDR3 runs to 15 residues. This CDR3 reads CATSLRREGINEQFF. The CDR3, as DNA: TGTGCCACCAGCCTTAGGAGGGAGGGGATCAATGAGCAGTTCTTC.

This clonotype was seen more than once but under ten times. This sequence joins TRBV12-3 or TRBV12-4 and TRBJ2-5, with D tentatively TRBD2 (6 bases). V shed 6 bases and J shed 5 bases, with 16 bases lying between them. The CDR3 is made up of 14 amino acids. The chain's CDR3 is CASSWGRRVETQYF. The CDR3 region has the DNA TGTGCCAGCAGCTGGGGCCGGAGGGTGGAGACCCAGTACTTC.

This clonotype was detected a few times. The gene calls are TRBV4-1 and TRBJ2-7; D unclear. The germline V gene has CDR1 MGHRA and CDR2 YSYEKL. This CDR3 has 13 amino acids. V shed 0 bases and J shed 8 bases, with 11 bases lying between them. Here the CDR3 reads CASSQDILGQQYF. The CDR3 DNA reads as TGCGCCAGCAGCCAAGATATTTTAGGTCAGCAGTACTTC.

V usage is TRBV12-3 or TRBV12-4 and J usage is TRBJ2-1; D gene ambiguous. The V end lost 3 bases, the J end lost 6 bases, and 15 bases lay between the germline ends. This CDR3 is built from 15 residues. The CDR3, as DNA: TGTGCCAGCAGTTTCCCGTGGCAACCTGTCAATGAGCAGTTCTTC. Encoded protein: CASSFPWQPVNEQFF.

V gene TRBV7-9 combines with J gene TRBJ2-3; TRBD1 is a possible D gene (5 bases). With 7 bases removed from V and 4 bases from J, the gap between germline ends came to 6 bases. Germline CDR1 and CDR2: SEHNR and FQNEAQ (reference sequence). The CDR3 totals 11 residues. The chain's CDR3 is CASTRADTQYF. The CDR3 nucleotides are TGTGCCAGCACCAGGGCAGATACGCAGTATTTT.

This clonotype was detected a few times. The chain has TRBV7-8 and TRBJ1-1; possibly TRBD1 for D (5 bases). Trimming took 5 bases from V and 4 from J, leaving 23 bases between them. The CDR3 totals 17 residues. Germline V lookup: CDR1 SGHVS, CDR2 FQNEAQ. Written as DNA, the CDR3 is TGTGCCAGCAGCCTGCCTCTTCGGGGCGGGAGTGGCACTGAAGCTTTCTTT. It translates to CASSLPLRGGSGTEAFF.

This sequence joins TRBV3-1 and TRBJ2-1; D unresolved. In germline, CDR1 is LGHDT, CDR2 YNNKEL (reference sequence). The V end lost 0 bases, the J end lost 0 bases, and 15 bases lay between the germline ends. The CDR3 runs to 18 residues. The CDR3 protein is CASSQDNFRYSSYNEQFF. The CDR3, as DNA: TGTGCCAGCAGCCAAGATAACTTTCGCTACAGCTCCTACAATGAGCAGTTCTTC.